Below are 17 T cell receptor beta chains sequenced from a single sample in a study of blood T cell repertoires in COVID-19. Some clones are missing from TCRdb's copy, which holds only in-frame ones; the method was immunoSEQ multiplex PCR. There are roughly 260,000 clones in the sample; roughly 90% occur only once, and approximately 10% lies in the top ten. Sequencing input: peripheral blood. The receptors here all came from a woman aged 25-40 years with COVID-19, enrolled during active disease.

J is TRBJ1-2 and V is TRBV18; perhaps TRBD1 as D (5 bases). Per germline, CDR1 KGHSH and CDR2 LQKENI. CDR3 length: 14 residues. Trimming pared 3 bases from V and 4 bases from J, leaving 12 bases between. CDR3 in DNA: TGTGCCAGCTCACCGGTCTCAGGGCCCTATGGCTACACCTTC. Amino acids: CASSPVSGPYGYTF. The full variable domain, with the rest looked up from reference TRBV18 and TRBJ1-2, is NAGVMQNPRHLVRRRGQEARLRCSPMKGHSHVYWYRQLPEEGLKFMVYLQKENIIDESGMPKERFSAEFPKEGPSILRIQQVVRGDSAAYFCASSPVSGPYGYTFGSGTRLTVV.

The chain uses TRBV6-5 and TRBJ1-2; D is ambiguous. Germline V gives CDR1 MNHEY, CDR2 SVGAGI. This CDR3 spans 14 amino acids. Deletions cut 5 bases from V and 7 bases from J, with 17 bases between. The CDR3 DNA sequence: TGTGCCAGCAGTCCTGACATCGGAGGTGGTGGCTACACCTTC. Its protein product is CASSPDIGGGGYTF.

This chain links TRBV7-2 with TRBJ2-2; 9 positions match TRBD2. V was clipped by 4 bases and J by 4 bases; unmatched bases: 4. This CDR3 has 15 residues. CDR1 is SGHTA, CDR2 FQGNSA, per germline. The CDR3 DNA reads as TGTGCCAGCAGCTATACTAGCGGGCCCACCGGGGAGCTGTTTTTT. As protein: CASSYTSGPTGELFF.

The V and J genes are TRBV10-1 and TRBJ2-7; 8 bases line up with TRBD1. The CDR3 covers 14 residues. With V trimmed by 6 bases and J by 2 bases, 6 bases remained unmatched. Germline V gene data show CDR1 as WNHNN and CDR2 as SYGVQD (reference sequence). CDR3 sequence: CASSPTGGTYEQYF. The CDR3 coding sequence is TGCGCCAGCAGCCCAACAGGGGGGACCTACGAGCAGTACTTC.

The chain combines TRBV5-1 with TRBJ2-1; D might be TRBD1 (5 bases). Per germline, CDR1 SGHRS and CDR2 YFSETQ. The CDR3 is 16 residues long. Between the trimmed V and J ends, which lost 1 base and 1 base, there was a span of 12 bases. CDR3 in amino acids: CASSLLGVHSYNEQFF. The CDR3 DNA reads TGCGCCAGCAGCTTGTTAGGGGTTCATTCCTACAATGAGCAGTTCTTC.

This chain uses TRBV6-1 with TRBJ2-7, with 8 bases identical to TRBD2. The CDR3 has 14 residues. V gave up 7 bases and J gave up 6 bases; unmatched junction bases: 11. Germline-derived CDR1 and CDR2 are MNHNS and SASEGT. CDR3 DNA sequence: TGTGCCAGCACGGCTAGCGGGTCGAGGTTCGAGCAGTACTTC. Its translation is CASTASGSRFEQYF.

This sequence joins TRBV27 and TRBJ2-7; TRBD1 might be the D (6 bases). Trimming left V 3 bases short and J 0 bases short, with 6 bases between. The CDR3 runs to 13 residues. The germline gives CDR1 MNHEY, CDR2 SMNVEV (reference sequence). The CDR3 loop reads CASSLGASYEQYF. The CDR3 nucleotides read TGTGCCAGCAGTTTGGGGGCCTCCTACGAGCAGTACTTC.

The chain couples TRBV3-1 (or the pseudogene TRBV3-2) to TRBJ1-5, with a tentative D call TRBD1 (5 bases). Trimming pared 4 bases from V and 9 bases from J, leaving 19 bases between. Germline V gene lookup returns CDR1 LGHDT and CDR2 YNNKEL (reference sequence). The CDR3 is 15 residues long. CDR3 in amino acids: CASSLTSGGVAPQHF. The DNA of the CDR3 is TGTGCCAGCAGCCTTACCTCTGGGGGGGTGGCGCCCCAGCATTTT.

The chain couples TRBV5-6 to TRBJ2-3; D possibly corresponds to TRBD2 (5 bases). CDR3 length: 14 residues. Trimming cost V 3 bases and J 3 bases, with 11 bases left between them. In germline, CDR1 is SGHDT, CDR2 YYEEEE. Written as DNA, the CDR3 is TGTGCCAGCAGCTACGGGCCGGGGACAGATACGCAGTATTTT. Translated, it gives CASSYGPGTDTQYF.

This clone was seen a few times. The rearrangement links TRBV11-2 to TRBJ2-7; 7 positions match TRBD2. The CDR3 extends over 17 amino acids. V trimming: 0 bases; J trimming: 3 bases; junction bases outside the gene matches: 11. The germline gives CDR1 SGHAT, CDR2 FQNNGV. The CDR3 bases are TGTGCCAGCAGCTTAGATCGGGTCGCTAGCGGAGACTACGAGCAGTACTTC. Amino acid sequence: CASSLDRVASGDYEQYF.

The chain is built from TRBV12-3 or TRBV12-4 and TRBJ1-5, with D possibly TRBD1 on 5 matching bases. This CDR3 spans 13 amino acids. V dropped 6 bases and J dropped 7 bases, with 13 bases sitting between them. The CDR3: CASRGLSGQPQHF. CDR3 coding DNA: TGTGCCAGCAGGGGACTCTCTGGGCAGCCCCAGCATTTT.

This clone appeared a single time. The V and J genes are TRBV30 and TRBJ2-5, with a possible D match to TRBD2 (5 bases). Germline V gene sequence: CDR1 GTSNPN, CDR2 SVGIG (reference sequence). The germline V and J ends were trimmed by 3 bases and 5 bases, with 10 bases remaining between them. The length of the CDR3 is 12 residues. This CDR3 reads CAWSPRGETQYF. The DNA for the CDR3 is TGTGCCTGGAGCCCTCGCGGGGAGACCCAGTACTTC.

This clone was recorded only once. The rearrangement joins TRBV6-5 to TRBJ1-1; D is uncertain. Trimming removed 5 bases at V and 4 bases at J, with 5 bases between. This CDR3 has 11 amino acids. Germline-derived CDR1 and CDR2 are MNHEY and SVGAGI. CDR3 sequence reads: CASSTVTEAFF. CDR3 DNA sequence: TGTGCCAGCAGTACGGTCACTGAAGCTTTCTTT.

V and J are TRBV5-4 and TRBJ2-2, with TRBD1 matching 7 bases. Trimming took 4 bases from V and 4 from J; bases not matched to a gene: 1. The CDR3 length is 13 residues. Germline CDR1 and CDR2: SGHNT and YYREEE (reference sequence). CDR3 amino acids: CASSQGVTGELFF. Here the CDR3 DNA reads TGTGCCAGCAGCCAGGGGGTCACCGGGGAGCTGTTTTTT.

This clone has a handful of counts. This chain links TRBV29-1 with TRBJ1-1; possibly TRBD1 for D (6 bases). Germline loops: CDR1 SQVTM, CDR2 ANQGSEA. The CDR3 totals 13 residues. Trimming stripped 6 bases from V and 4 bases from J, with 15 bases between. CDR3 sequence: CSVLQGGGTEAFF. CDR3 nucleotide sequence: TGCAGCGTACTACAGGGCGGGGGCACTGAAGCTTTCTTT.

In DNA, the CDR3 is TGCGCCAGCAGCCCCAAGGGAGGTAGAGGCGGTCTCTACGAGCAGTACTTC. The encoded protein is CASSPKGGRGGLYEQYF. V gene TRBV4-1 combines with J gene TRBJ2-7, with D maybe TRBD2 (6 bases). CDR1 is MGHRA, CDR2 YSYEKL, per germline. Trimming pared 4 bases from V and 3 bases from J, leaving 22 bases between. The CDR3 runs to 17 residues.

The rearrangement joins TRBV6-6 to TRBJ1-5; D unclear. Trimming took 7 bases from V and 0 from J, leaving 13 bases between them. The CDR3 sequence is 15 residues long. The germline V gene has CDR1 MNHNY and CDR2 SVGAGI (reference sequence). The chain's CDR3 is CASNQGGYSNQPQHF. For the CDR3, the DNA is TGTGCCAGCAACCAAGGAGGTTATAGCAATCAGCCCCAGCATTTT.